This passage covers 14 T cell receptor beta chains from one sample sequenced in a study of cytomegalovirus exposure and HLA in healthy donors (dated by TCRdb to about 2017). Library generation was performed with the immunoSEQ multiplex PCR assay. For the multiplex PCR, a mixture combining 60 forward primers for TCR Vbeta segments and 13 reverse primers for TCR Jbeta segments was used. The table was pulled from immuneACCESS by TCRdb, which kept in-frame rearrangements only. Such tables lose some clones; where checked, under half of the loss comes from unresolved V genes, and the rest has no known cause. The sample table holds some 110,000 clones, of which roughly 74% were seen once. Of the sample, less than 4.5% is held by the ten largest clones. The sequenced material came from PBMCs. The origin of the receptors is a man aged 35 to 55 in good health and CMV-seronegative.

This clone was counted a few times. The V and J genes are TRBV11-2 and TRBJ2-7, with TRBD1 identical over 8 bases. V dropped 4 bases and J dropped 2; count of bases not matched to a gene: 1. The germline V gene has CDR1 SGHAT and CDR2 FQNNGV. The CDR3 covers 13 residues. CDR3 amino acids: CASSSTGAYEQYF. The CDR3 nucleotides read TGTGCCAGCAGCTCGACAGGGGCCTACGAGCAGTACTTC. The full variable domain, in which reference TRBV11-2 and TRBJ2-7 provide the parts outside the CDR3, is EAGVAQSPRYKIIEKRQSVAFWCNPISGHATLYWYQQILGQGPKLLIQFQNNGVVDDSQLPKDRFSAERLKGVDSTLKIQPAKLEDSAVYLCASSSTGAYEQYFGPGTRLTVT.

V is TRBV11-2 and J is TRBJ1-4, with 7 bases lining up with TRBD1. CDR1 and CDR2 (germline): SGHAT, FQNNGV. The junction had 3 bases not matched to a gene; V was cut back by 2 bases and J by 3 bases. The length of the CDR3 is 15 residues. The CDR3 loop reads CASSLLQGANEKLFF. The DNA of the CDR3 is TGTGCCAGCAGCTTACTCCAGGGGGCTAATGAAAAACTGTTTTTT.

The gene calls are TRBV6-5 and TRBJ2-5; 8 bases line up with TRBD1. The assigned J gene may be wrong: the sequence end matches TRBJ2-7 better. The CDR3 has 15 amino acids. CDR1 and CDR2 from the germline V gene are MNHEY and SVGAGI. CDR3 protein: CASRRDRSSSYEQYF. For the CDR3, the DNA is TGTGCCAGCAGGAGGGACAGGTCAAGCTCCTACGAGCAGTACTTC.

The J gene is TRBJ2-7, the V gene TRBV5-1; D may be TRBD1 (5 bases). This CDR3 contains 14 residues. Trimming shortened V by 1 base and J by 0 bases, and 8 bases separated the two germline ends. Germline-derived CDR1 and CDR2 are SGHRS and YFSETQ. The CDR3 loop reads CASSLQGSSYEQYF. CDR3 DNA: TGCGCCAGCAGCTTGCAGGGTAGCTCCTACGAGCAGTACTTC.

The rearrangement links TRBV7-2 to TRBJ2-1; 9 nucleotides match TRBD2. The germline CDR1 and CDR2 sequences are SGHTA and FQGNSA. The CDR3 length is 17 residues. V gave up 2 bases and J gave up 2 bases; unmatched junction bases: 7. The CDR3 nucleotides are TGTGCCAGCAGCTTAATCGCTTCTAGCGGGGCCTACAATGAGCAGTTCTTC. Its protein product is CASSLIASSGAYNEQFF.

This clone appeared once. The gene calls are TRBV4-3 and TRBJ2-5; TRBD2 is a possible D gene (6 bases). TRBJ2-7 matches the DNA end more closely, so the J call is doubtful. CDR3 length equals 17 residues. Germline lookup yields CDR1 LGHNA and CDR2 YSLEER. DNA of the CDR3: TGCGCCAGCAGCCAAGATATCGGGGTCGCGGGATCCTACGAGCAGTACTTC. This sequence encodes CASSQDIGVAGSYEQYF.

This chain's CDR3 is CASSPPGVAYGYTF. CDR3 in DNA: TGTGCCAGCAGCCCTCCGGGGGTCGCCTATGGCTACACCTTC. The chain links TRBV7-2 to TRBJ1-2; D perhaps matches TRBD1 (5 bases). In germline, CDR1 is SGHTA, CDR2 FQGNSA. The CDR3 loop spans 14 amino acids. The germline V and J ends were trimmed by 5 bases and 4 bases, with 14 bases remaining between them. Together with reference TRBV7-2 and TRBJ1-2, the CDR3 gives the full variable domain: GAGVSQSPSNKVTEKGKDVELRCDPISGHTALYWYRQSLGQGLEFLIYFQGNSAPDKSGLPSDRFSAERTGGSVSTLTIQRTQQEDSAVYLCASSPPGVAYGYTFGSGTRLTVV.

V usage is TRBV29-1 and J usage is TRBJ2-5; D remains unclear. The V and J ends lost 2 bases and 1 base respectively, with 8 bases between them. CDR3 length: 13 residues. Looked up from germline, CDR1 is SQVTM and CDR2 is ANQGSEA. CDR3 sequence reads: CSVELGIQETQYF. The DNA for the CDR3 is TGCAGCGTTGAACTAGGTATCCAAGAGACCCAGTACTTC.

The chain combines TRBV9 with TRBJ2-3; TRBD2 agrees at 7 bases. The germline V gene encodes CDR1 SGDLS and CDR2 YYNGEE. V was clipped by 0 bases and J by 2 bases; unmatched bases: 6. There are 16 residues in the CDR3. The CDR3 loop is CASSVESGTTTDTQYF. Written as DNA, the CDR3 is TGTGCCAGCAGCGTAGAGTCCGGGACTACCACAGATACGCAGTATTTT.

This clone was found a few times. The rearrangement joins TRBV11-2 to TRBJ2-1, with D possibly matching TRBD2 (5 bases). This CDR3 is 13 amino acids long. The V and J ends lost 4 bases and 7 bases respectively, with 11 bases between them. Per the germline V gene, CDR1 is SGHAT and CDR2 is FQNNGV. CDR3 loop: CASSSSGENEQFF. CDR3 coding DNA: TGTGCCAGCAGCTCATCTGGGGAGAATGAGCAGTTCTTC. The complete variable domain, with remaining parts taken from reference TRBV11-2 and TRBJ2-1, reads EAGVAQSPRYKIIEKRQSVAFWCNPISGHATLYWYQQILGQGPKLLIQFQNNGVVDDSQLPKDRFSAERLKGVDSTLKIQPAKLEDSAVYLCASSSSGENEQFFGPGTRLTVL.

In its sample, this clone was seen once. The rearrangement uses TRBV5-1 and TRBJ2-7, with 11 bases fitting TRBD1. V dropped 4 bases and J dropped 0; count of bases not matched to a gene: 9. The CDR3 contains 17 residues. The germline CDR1 and CDR2 sequences are SGHRS and YFSETQ. The CDR3, as DNA: TGCGCCAGCAGCAGCGGGACAGGGGGGAGAAGCTCCTACGAGCAGTACTTC. Translating gives CASSSGTGGRSSYEQYF.

The J gene is TRBJ2-7, the V gene TRBV7-2; D is possibly TRBD1 (6 bases). CDR1 is SGHTA and CDR2 is FQGNSA in the germline V gene. V gave up 6 bases and J gave up 2 bases, with 17 bases separating them. The CDR3 is 15 amino acids. The CDR3 protein is CASSLQGILPYEQYF. The CDR3, as DNA: TGTGCCAGCAGTTTACAGGGTATCCTACCCTACGAGCAGTACTTC.

The CDR3 DNA is TGTGCCAGTAGGCCGGAGTTGGAGAACACTGAAGCTTTCTTT. Translation gives CASRPELENTEAFF. The J gene is TRBJ1-1, the V gene TRBV19; D not resolved. V shed 6 bases and J shed 1 base, with 12 bases lying between them. Germline assignment: CDR1 LNHDA and CDR2 SQIVND (reference sequence). The CDR3 spans 14 residues. The variable domain in full, completed from reference TRBV19 and TRBJ1-1, reads DGGITQSPKYLFRKEGQNVTLSCEQNLNHDAMYWYRQDPGQGLRLIYYSQIVNDFQKGDIAEGYSVSREKKESFPLTVTSAQKNPTAFYLCASRPELENTEAFFGQGTRLTVV.

This clone was recorded a few times. J is TRBJ1-6 and V is TRBV21-1. TRBV21-1 corresponds to a pseudogene. The CDR3 totals 16 residues. The DNA of the CDR3 is TGTGCCAGCAGTCCTTTGAGAGAGGAGGGGAATTCACCCCTCCACTTT. Translated, it gives CASSPLREEGNSPLHF.